Below, 21 T cell receptor beta chains from the same sample are listed, as sequenced in a study of cytomegalovirus exposure and HLA in healthy donors. The primer mix had 60 Vbeta and 13 Jbeta primers. The method was immunoSEQ multiplex PCR; TCRdb's version includes in-frame clones alone and lacks a portion of them. Among 95,000 to 100,000 clones listed, approximately 72% were seen once. Input material: PBMCs. The receptor source for this set is a man aged 40-55 years in good health and CMV-seropositive.

The rearrangement uses TRBV11-2 and TRBJ2-7, with TRBD1 matching 8 bases. Looked up from germline, CDR1 is SGHAT and CDR2 is FQNNGV. V lost 1 base to trimming and J lost 6 bases; unmatched junction nucleotides: 5. This CDR3 is 14 amino acids long. The CDR3 loop reads CASSLGTGQREQYF. Written as DNA, the CDR3 is TGTGCCAGCAGCTTAGGGACAGGGCAGCGCGAGCAGTACTTC.

This clone has just one count. V usage is TRBV27 and J usage is TRBJ1-4; D uncertain. Germline V lookup: CDR1 MNHEY, CDR2 SMNVEV (reference sequence). The CDR3 totals 14 residues. V was clipped by 5 bases and J by 0 bases, with 7 bases between them. CDR3 protein: CASSIDATNEKLFF. The CDR3, as DNA: TGTGCCAGCAGTATAGATGCAACTAATGAAAAACTGTTTTTT. The variable domain in full, with the rest retrieved from reference TRBV27 and TRBJ1-4, is EAQVTQNPRYLITVTGKKLTVTCSQNMNHEYMSWYRQDPGLGLRQIYYSMNVEVTDKGDVPEGYKVSRKEKRNFPLILESPSPNQTSLYFCASSIDATNEKLFFGSGTQLSVL.

This chain joins TRBV29-1 and TRBJ2-3, with 10 bases lining up with TRBD1. In germline, CDR1 is SQVTM, CDR2 ANQGSEA. This CDR3 is 14 amino acids long. Trimming cost V 2 bases and J 3 bases; bases outside gene matches: 2. The CDR3 reads CSVEWGQGTDTQYF. The CDR3 nucleotides are TGCAGCGTTGAATGGGGACAGGGGACAGATACGCAGTATTTT.

V gene TRBV5-1 combines with J gene TRBJ2-3; the D gene is possibly TRBD2 (6 bases). The CDR3 is 15 residues long. V shed 0 bases and J shed 0 bases, with 8 bases lying between them. The germline V gene has CDR1 SGHRS and CDR2 YFSETQ. The CDR3 DNA reads as TGCGCCAGCAGCTTGGAAGGGACTAGCACAGATACGCAGTATTTT. Its protein is CASSLEGTSTDTQYF.

A few counts support this clone. The J gene is TRBJ2-5, the V gene TRBV6-1; 10 bases match TRBD1. V shed 5 bases and J 6 bases; nucleotides not matched to a gene: 3. CDR1 is MNHNS, CDR2 SASEGT, per germline. This CDR3 contains 13 residues. CDR3 bases: TGTGCCAGCAGTCGACAGGGGGCTAAGACCCAGTACTTC. Translating it yields CASSRQGAKTQYF.

On this clone: Other DNA sequences in this specimen translate into the identical CDR3. This sequence joins TRBV6-6 and TRBJ1-1, with TRBD1 matching 7 bases. The CDR3 is 14 amino acids. The V segment lost 7 bases and the J segment 0 bases; nucleotides outside the gene matches: 5. In germline, CDR1 is MNHNY, CDR2 SVGAGI (reference sequence). CDR3: CASTPTGMNTEAFF. CDR3 coding DNA: TGTGCCAGCACTCCGACAGGGATGAACACTGAAGCTTTCTTT.

The chain recombines TRBV28 with TRBJ2-7; 7 nucleotides align to TRBD1. The V gene's germline CDR1 is MDHEN and CDR2 SYDVKM. Germline trimming cut 7 bases from V and 2 bases from J; bases unmatched to any gene: 8. This CDR3 contains 14 residues. The CDR3 protein is CASNPPGQTYEQYF. CDR3 DNA sequence: TGTGCCAGCAACCCGCCGGGACAGACCTACGAGCAGTACTTC.

This clone was picked up a small number of times. The rearrangement uses TRBV5-1 and TRBJ2-7; 8 bases are a match to TRBD1. The CDR3 runs to 15 residues. V shed 0 bases and J 6 bases; nucleotides not matched to a gene: 8. The germline V gene has CDR1 SGHRS and CDR2 YFSETQ. CDR3 in DNA: TGCGCCAGCAGCTTGGGGAGTGGACAGGGCCCCGAGCAGTACTTC. This encodes CASSLGSGQGPEQYF.

This clone showed up just once. The chain couples TRBV4-2 to TRBJ2-5; TRBD2 agrees at 13 bases. CDR1 is LGHNA and CDR2 is YNFKEQ in the germline V gene. The CDR3 spans 16 residues. J lost 3 bases, V lost 1 base, and 2 bases had no gene match. The CDR3 loop reads CASSQGLAGGKETQYF. CDR3 bases: TGTGCCAGCAGCCAAGGACTAGCGGGGGGCAAAGAGACCCAGTACTTC.

The chain joins TRBV6-6 to TRBJ2-2; no firm D call. The V and J ends lost 5 bases and 0 bases respectively, with 7 bases between them. The CDR3 contains 14 residues. CDR1 is MNHNY and CDR2 is SVGAGI in the germline V gene (reference sequence). The CDR3 DNA is TGTGCCAGCAGTCCCGTCGCGAACACCGGGGAGCTGTTTTTT. Translation gives CASSPVANTGELFF.

This clone has just a few counts. This chain joins TRBV5-6 and TRBJ1-1, with 8 bases identical to TRBD1. CDR3 size: 15 residues. Germline-derived CDR1 and CDR2 are SGHDT and YYEEEE. Trimming removed 4 bases from V and 3 bases from J; junction bases left unmatched: 8. Here the CDR3 DNA reads TGTGCCAGCAGCCCCCGGCTGGGACAGGACACTGAAGCTTTCTTT. Residues: CASSPRLGQDTEAFF.

The chain links TRBV7-8 to TRBJ2-5; 13 bases map to TRBD2. With 5 bases clipped from V and 11 bases from J, the junction kept 8 bases outside the gene matches. CDR1 is SGHVS, CDR2 FQNEAQ, per germline. The CDR3 loop spans 14 amino acids. The CDR3: CASSPTSGGAGQYF. DNA for the CDR3: TGTGCCAGCAGCCCCACTAGCGGGGGGGCGGGGCAGTACTTC. Using reference TRBV7-8 and TRBJ2-5 for the parts outside the CDR3, the full variable domain is GAGVSQSPRYKVAKRGQDVALRCDPISGHVSLFWYQQALGQGPEFLTYFQNEAQLDKSGLPSDRFFAERPEGSVSTLKIQRTQQEDSAVYLCASSPTSGGAGQYFGPGTRLLVL.

The genes are TRBV7-6 and TRBJ2-2; D not certain. This CDR3 spans 14 amino acids. Deletions cut 1 base from V and 3 bases from J, with 6 bases between. Germline CDR1 is SGHVS and CDR2 is FNYEAQ. CDR3 nucleotide sequence: TGTGCCAGCAGCTTAGAGGAGTACACCGGGGAGCTGTTTTTT. As protein: CASSLEEYTGELFF.

The chain carries TRBV12-1 and TRBJ1-6; TRBD1 reflects the table's D call only, with no check against the DNA. TRBV12-1 is assigned pseudogene status. This CDR3 comprises 14 residues. For the CDR3, the DNA is TGTGCCAGCAGCTCCCGACAGGGTCCTTCACCCCTCCACTTT. Translated, it gives CASSSRQGPSPLHF.

The chain combines TRBV28 with TRBJ2-6; TRBD2 aligns across 7 bases. Unmatched junction bases numbered 11, after V lost 2 bases and J lost 1 base. The CDR3 spans 19 residues. CDR1 MDHEN and CDR2 SYDVKM come from the germline V gene. CDR3: CASSLGEGGIYSGANVLTF. The CDR3 bases are TGTGCCAGCAGTTTAGGGGAGGGAGGAATTTATTCTGGGGCCAACGTCCTGACTTTC.

This sequence joins TRBV29-1 and TRBJ1-4; 8 nucleotides align to TRBD1. Losses at the gene ends were 5 bases for V and 8 bases for J; bases not matched to a gene: 7. The length of the CDR3 is 13 residues. CDR1 is SQVTM, CDR2 ANQGSEA, per germline. The CDR3 coding sequence is TGCAGCGTTCGGACAGGGAGAGCCGAAAAACTGTTTTTT. Translating it yields CSVRTGRAEKLFF.

The chain combines TRBV5-1 with TRBJ2-3; D is perhaps TRBD1 (5 bases). The CDR3 loop spans 14 amino acids. Trimming shortened V by 2 bases and J by 4 bases, and 11 bases separated the two germline ends. Germline CDR1 is SGHRS and CDR2 is YFSETQ. The CDR3 DNA reads TGCGCCAGCAGCTTTCAAGGGGCATCAGATACGCAGTATTTT. Protein product: CASSFQGASDTQYF.

This clone occurred a few times. The chain uses TRBV7-2 and TRBJ2-7, with 12 bases lining up with TRBD2. This CDR3 is 15 amino acids long. Trimming took 5 bases from V and 5 from J; bases not matched to a gene: 7. Looked up from germline, CDR1 is SGHTA and CDR2 is FQGNSA. The CDR3: CASSRTTSGSHEQYF. CDR3 DNA sequence: TGTGCCAGCAGCCGTACGACTAGCGGGAGCCACGAGCAGTACTTC.

The J gene is TRBJ2-6, the V gene TRBV5-1; tentatively, D is TRBD1 (5 bases). This CDR3 region has 15 residues. CDR1 is SGHRS, CDR2 YFSETQ, per germline. The V end was cut by 3 bases, the J end by 0 bases, with 7 bases between. In nucleotides, the CDR3 is TGCGCCAGCAGCTCCCAGGGCTCTGGGGCCAACGTCCTGACTTTC. Translating gives CASSSQGSGANVLTF.

The sample holds a few counts of this clone. The CDR3 spells CASSYSTGVEAFF. In nucleotides, the CDR3 is TGTGCCAGCAGTTACTCGACAGGCGTAGAAGCTTTCTTT. The rearrangement uses TRBV6-6 and TRBJ1-1; D is perhaps TRBD1 (6 bases). There are 13 residues in the CDR3. The V and J ends lost 0 bases and 8 bases respectively, with 10 bases between them. The germline gives CDR1 MNHNY, CDR2 SVGAGI (reference sequence).

The V call is TRBV7-9, the J call TRBJ2-3; 8 bases fit TRBD2. CDR1 is SEHNR, CDR2 FQNEAQ, per germline (reference sequence). Losses at the gene ends were 2 bases for V and 5 bases for J; bases not matched to a gene: 9. This CDR3 has 16 residues. The CDR3 sequence is CASSLRTGGAIDTQYF. For the CDR3, the DNA is TGTGCCAGCAGCTTACGAACGGGGGGGGCAATAGATACGCAGTATTTT. Looking up the rest from reference TRBV7-9 and TRBJ2-3 gives the full variable domain: DTGVSQNPRHKITKRGQNVTFRCDPISEHNRLYWYRQTLGQGPEFLTYFQNEAQLEKSRLLSDRFSAERPKGSFSTLEIQRTEQGDSAMYLCASSLRTGGAIDTQYFGPGTRLTVL.